This T cell receptor beta chain was recovered during a study of T cells in Graves' hyperthyroidism and ophthalmopathy. General study points: Ophthalmopathy got predicted by the model a median about 6.5 months before its onset. Peripheral blood also featured most of the thyroid clonotypes expanded above 0.001.

Concerning this clonotype itself: Its antigen is unknown.

Exclusion of patients followed from uncontrolled infection, other autoimmune disease, pregnancy or lactation. The study based diagnoses on clinical symptoms, serum thyroxine and TRAb, thyroid ultrasound and orbital computed tomography. Researchers amplified the TCR beta CDR3 regions from RNA transcripts. With the HTBI primer set, the TCR CDR3 went through a first round of RT-PCR. TCRdb re-analysed the multiplex PCR reads in MiXCR, keeping a single row per CDR3 protein. The table lists 490,000 or so distinct CDR3 sequences, approximately 49% of them singletons. The V segment lost 5 bases and the J segment 3 bases; nucleotides outside the gene matches: 19. This CDR3 spans 19 amino acids.

The sequence came from an adult woman with Graves' disease, either hyperthyroidism or ophthalmopathy (not recorded which). Specimen: peripheral blood or thyroid tissue (not recorded which). The chain has TRBV12-3 or TRBV12-4 and TRBJ2-7; 10 bases line up with TRBD2. The CDR3 sequence: CASSPTNGGLAGAFYEQYF. The CDR3 DNA sequence: TGTGCCAGCAGTCCAACGAACGGGGGGCTAGCGGGAGCTTTCTACGAGCAGTACTTC.